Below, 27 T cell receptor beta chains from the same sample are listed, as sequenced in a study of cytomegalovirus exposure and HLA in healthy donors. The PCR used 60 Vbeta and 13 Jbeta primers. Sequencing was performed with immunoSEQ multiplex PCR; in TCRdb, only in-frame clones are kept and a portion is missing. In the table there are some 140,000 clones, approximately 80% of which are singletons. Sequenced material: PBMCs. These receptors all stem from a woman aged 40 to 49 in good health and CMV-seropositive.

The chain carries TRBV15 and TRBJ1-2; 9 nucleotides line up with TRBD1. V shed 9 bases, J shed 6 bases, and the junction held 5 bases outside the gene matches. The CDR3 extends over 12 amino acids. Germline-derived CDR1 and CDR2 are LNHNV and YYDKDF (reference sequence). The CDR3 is CATGGTGNGYTF. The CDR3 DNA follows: TGTGCCACAGGCGGGACAGGGAATGGCTACACCTTC.

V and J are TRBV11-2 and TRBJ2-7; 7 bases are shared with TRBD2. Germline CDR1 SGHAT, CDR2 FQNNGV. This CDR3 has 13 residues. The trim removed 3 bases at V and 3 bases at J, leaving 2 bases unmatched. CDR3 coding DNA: TGTGCCAGCAGCTTTGGGGGGGGCTACGAGCAGTACTTC. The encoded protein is CASSFGGGYEQYF.

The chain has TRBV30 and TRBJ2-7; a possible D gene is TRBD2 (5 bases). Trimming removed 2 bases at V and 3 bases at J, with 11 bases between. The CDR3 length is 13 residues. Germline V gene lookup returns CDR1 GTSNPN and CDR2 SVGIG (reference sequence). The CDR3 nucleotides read TGTGCCTGGAGTCGTACCCGGGGCTACGAGCAGTACTTC. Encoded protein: CAWSRTRGYEQYF.

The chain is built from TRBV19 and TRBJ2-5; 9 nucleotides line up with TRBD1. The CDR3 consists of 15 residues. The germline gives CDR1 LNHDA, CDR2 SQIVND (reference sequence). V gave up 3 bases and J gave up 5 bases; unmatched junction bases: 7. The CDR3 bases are TGTGCCAGTAGTATCGGGACAGGGAGTGGTGAGACCCAGTACTTC. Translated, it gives CASSIGTGSGETQYF.

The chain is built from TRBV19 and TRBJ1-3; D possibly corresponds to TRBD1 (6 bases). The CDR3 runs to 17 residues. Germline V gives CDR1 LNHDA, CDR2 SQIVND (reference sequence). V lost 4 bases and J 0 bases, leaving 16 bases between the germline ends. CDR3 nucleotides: TGTGCCAGTAGTACCCCGGGACACTTGAGCTCTGGAAACACCATATATTTT. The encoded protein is CASSTPGHLSSGNTIYF. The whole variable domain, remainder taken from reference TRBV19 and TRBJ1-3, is DGGITQSPKYLFRKEGQNVTLSCEQNLNHDAMYWYRQDPGQGLRLIYYSQIVNDFQKGDIAEGYSVSREKKESFPLTVTSAQKNPTAFYLCASSTPGHLSSGNTIYFGEGSWLTVV.

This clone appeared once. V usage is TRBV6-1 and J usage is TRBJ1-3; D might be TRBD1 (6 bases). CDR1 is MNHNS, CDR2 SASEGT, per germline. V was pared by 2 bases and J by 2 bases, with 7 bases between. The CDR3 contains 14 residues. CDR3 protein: CASSEQGPGNTIYF. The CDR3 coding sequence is TGTGCCAGCAGTGAACAGGGGCCTGGAAACACCATATATTTT.

The DNA of the CDR3 is TGTGCCAGCAGCGGCTTCAGGGGCCCCAGCGCTGAAGCTTTCTTT. Translation: CASSGFRGPSAEAFF. The genes are TRBV9 and TRBJ1-1; perhaps TRBD1 as D (6 bases). The germline CDR1 and CDR2 sequences are SGDLS and YYNGEE. Trimming took 3 bases from V and 6 from J, leaving 18 bases between them. This CDR3 has 15 amino acids.

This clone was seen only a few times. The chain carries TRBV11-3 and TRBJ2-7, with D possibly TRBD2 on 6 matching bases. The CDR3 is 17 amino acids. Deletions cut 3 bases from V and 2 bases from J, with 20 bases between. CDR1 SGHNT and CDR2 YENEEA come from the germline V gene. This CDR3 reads CASSFAGSTPGPYEQYF. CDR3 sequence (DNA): TGTGCCAGCAGCTTTGCGGGATCCACCCCGGGTCCCTACGAGCAGTACTTC.

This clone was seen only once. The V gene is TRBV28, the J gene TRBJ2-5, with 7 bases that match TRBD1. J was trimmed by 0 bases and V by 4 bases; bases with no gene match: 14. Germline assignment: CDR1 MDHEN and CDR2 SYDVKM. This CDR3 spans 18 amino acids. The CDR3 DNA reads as TGTGCCAGCAGTTCCGCTTCCACGGACAGGTACTACCAAGAGACCCAGTACTTC. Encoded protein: CASSSASTDRYYQETQYF.

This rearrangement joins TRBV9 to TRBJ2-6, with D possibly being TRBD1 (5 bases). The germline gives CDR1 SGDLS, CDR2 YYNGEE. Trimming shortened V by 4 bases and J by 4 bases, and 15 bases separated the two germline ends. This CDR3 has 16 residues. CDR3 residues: CASSSPGWTGANVLTF. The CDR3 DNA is TGTGCCAGCAGCTCCCCAGGGTGGACCGGGGCCAACGTCCTGACTTTC.

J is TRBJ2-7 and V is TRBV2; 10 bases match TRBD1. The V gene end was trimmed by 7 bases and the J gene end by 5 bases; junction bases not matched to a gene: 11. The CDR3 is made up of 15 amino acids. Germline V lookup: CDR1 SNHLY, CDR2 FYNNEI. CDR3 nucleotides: TGTGCCAGCACCAGAGACAGGGGGCGTATCGACGAGCAGTACTTC. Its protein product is CASTRDRGRIDEQYF.

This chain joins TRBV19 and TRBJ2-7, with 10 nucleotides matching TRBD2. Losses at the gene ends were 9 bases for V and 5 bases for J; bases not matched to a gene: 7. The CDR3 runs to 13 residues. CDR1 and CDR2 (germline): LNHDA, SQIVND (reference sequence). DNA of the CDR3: TGTGCCAGCACCGGGACTAGCGTCCACGAGCAGTACTTC. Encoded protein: CASTGTSVHEQYF.

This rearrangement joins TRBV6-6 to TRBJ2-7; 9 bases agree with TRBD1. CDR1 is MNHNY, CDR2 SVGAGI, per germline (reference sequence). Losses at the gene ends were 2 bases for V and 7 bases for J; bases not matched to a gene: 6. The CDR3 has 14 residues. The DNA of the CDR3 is TGTGCCAGCAGTTACGGGGGACAGGGCGAAGAGCAGTACTTC. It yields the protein CASSYGGQGEEQYF.

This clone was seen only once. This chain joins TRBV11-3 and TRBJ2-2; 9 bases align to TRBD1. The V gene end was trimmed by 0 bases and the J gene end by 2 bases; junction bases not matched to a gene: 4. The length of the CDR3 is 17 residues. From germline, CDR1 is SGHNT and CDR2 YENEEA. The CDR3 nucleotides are TGTGCCAGCAGCTTAGACCACAGGGGGCTTAACACCGGGGAGCTGTTTTTT. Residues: CASSLDHRGLNTGELFF.

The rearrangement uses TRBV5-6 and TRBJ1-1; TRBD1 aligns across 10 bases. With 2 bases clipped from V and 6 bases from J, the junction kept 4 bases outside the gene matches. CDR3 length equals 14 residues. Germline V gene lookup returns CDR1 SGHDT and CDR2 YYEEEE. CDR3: CASSFGQGESEAFF. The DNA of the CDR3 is TGTGCCAGCAGCTTCGGACAGGGGGAGTCTGAAGCTTTCTTT.

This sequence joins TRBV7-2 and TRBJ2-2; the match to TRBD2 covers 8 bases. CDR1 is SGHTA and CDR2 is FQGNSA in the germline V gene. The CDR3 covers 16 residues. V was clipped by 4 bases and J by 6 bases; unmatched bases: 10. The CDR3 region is CASSSRTSLFAGELFF. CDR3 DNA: TGTGCCAGCAGCTCGAGGACTAGCCTTTTCGCCGGGGAGCTGTTTTTT. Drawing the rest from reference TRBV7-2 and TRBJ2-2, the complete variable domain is GAGVSQSPSNKVTEKGKDVELRCDPISGHTALYWYRQSLGQGLEFLIYFQGNSAPDKSGLPSDRFSAERTGGSVSTLTIQRTQQEDSAVYLCASSSRTSLFAGELFFGEGSRLTVL.

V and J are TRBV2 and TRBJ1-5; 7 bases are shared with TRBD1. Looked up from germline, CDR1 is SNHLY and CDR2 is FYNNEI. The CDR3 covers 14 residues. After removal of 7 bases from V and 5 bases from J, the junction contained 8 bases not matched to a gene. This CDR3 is CASTEGQRYQPQHF. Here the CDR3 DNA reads TGTGCCAGCACTGAGGGACAGCGATATCAGCCCCAGCATTTT. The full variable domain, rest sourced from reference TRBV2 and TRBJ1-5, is EPEVTQTPSHQVTQMGQEVILRCVPISNHLYFYWYRQILGQKVEFLVSFYNNEISEKSEIFDDQFSVERPDGSNFTLKIRSTKLEDSAMYFCASTEGQRYQPQHFGDGTRLSIL.

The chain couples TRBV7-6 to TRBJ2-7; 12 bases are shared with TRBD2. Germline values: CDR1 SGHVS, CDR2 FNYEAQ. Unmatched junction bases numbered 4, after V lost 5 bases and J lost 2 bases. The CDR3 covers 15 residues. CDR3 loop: CASSRTSGNAYEQYF. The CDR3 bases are TGTGCCAGCAGCCGGACTAGCGGGAATGCCTACGAGCAGTACTTC.

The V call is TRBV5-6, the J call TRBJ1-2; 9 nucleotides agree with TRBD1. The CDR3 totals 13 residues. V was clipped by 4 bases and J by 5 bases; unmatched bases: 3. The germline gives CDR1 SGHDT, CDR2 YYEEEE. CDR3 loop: CASSETGGYGYTF. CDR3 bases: TGTGCCAGCAGCGAGACAGGGGGGTATGGCTACACCTTC.

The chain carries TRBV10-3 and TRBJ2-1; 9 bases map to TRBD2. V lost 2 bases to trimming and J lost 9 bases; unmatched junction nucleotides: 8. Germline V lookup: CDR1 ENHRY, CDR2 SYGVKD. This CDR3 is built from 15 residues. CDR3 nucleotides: TGTGCCATCAGTGAGGAAAGCGGGAGGTTCGGTGAGCAGTTCTTC. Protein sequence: CAISEESGRFGEQFF.

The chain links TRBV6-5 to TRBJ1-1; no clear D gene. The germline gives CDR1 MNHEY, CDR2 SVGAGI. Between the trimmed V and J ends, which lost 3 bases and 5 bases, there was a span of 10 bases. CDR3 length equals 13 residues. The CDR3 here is CASSYMAGTEAFF. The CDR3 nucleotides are TGTGCCAGCAGTTATATGGCGGGTACTGAAGCTTTCTTT.

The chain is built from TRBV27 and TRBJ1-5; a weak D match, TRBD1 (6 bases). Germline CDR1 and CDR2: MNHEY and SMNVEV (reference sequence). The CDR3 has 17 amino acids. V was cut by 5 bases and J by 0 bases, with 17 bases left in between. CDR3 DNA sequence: TGTGCCAGCAGTCCTTCGGACAGCTCCTATAGCAATCAGCCCCAGCATTTT. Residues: CASSPSDSSYSNQPQHF.

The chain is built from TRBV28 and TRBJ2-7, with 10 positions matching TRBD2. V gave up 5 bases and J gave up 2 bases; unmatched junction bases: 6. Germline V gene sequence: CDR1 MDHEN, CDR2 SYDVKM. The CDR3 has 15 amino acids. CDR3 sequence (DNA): TGTGCCAGCAGTACGGGACTAGCGAGTACCTACGAGCAGTACTTC. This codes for CASSTGLASTYEQYF.

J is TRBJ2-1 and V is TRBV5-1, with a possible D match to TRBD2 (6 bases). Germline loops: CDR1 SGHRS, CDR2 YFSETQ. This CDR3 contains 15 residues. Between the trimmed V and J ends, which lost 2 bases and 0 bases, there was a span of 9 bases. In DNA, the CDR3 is TGCGCCAGCAGCTTCGACGGGAGCTCCTACAATGAGCAGTTCTTC. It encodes CASSFDGSSYNEQFF.

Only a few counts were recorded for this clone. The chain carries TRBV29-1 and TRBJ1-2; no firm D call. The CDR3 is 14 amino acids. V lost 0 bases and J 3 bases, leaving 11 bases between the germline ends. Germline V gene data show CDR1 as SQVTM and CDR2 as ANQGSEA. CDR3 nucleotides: TGCAGCGTTGAAGATTCGGAGTCCCACTATGGCTACACCTTC. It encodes CSVEDSESHYGYTF.

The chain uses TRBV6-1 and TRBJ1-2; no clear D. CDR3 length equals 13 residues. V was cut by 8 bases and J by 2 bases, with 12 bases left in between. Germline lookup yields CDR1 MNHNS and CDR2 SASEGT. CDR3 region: CASAVLPNYGYTF. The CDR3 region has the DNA TGTGCCAGCGCGGTCCTACCCAACTATGGCTACACCTTC.

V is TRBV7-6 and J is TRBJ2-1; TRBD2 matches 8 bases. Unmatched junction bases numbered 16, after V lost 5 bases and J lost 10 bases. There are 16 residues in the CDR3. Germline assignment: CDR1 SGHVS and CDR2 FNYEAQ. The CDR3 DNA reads TGTGCCAGCAGCGCCCCGGGACTAGTGGCTGTTGGGGAGCAGTTCTTC. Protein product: CASSAPGLVAVGEQFF.